This T cell receptor beta chain was retrieved from a study of T cell changes during pregnancy in multiple sclerosis. The data were produced by immunoSEQ multiplex PCR, yet TCRdb's version contains in-frame clones alone and is incomplete. The repertoire includes some 44,000 clones, roughly 90% of them detected once, and 0.52% sits in the top ten. Note on this clone: A read error may account for a junction end that differs from germline.

This CDR3 contains 21 residues. Germline V gene sequence: CDR1 SSHAT, CDR2 FNYEAQ (reference sequence). This sample comprised CD4+ T cells from peripheral blood mononuclear cells, obtained in the third trimester of pregnancy. This chain links TRBV7-7 with TRBJ2-7, with 12 bases matching TRBD1. The sequence was obtained from a female donor with multiple sclerosis, enrolled in a pregnancy study. The CDR3 sequence: CASSLYIEGTGGFYESYEQYF. The CDR3 coding sequence is TGTGCTAGCAGCTTATATATTGAGGGGACAGGGGGCTTTTACGAATCCTACGAGCAGTACTTC.